These 30 T cell receptor beta chains came from one sample sequenced in a study of T cell repertoires in cytomegalovirus infection. For these TCRs, the target antigens are not known. TCRdb passed the reads through MiXCR, listing each CDR3 protein once. Here the sample spans fewer than 950,000 distinct CDR3 sequences, around a third being singletons. Sequences were derived from cultured CD8+ T cells from PBMCs, sampled from culture after CMV antigen stimulation. Source of these receptors: a human donor in good health (CMV status not recorded). Some clones in this sample may be carry-over from other donors' samples.

This chain joins TRBV27 and TRBJ1-3; no firm D call. The V and J ends lost 7 bases and 4 bases respectively, with 5 bases between them. The length of the CDR3 is 11 residues. CDR1 MNHEY and CDR2 SMNVEV come from the germline V gene (reference sequence). Here the CDR3 DNA reads TGTGCCAGCATTACCGGAAACACCATATATTTT. Protein sequence: CASITGNTIYF.

The chain has TRBV5-1 and TRBJ2-1; TRBD2 might be the D (5 bases). Germline V gene sequence: CDR1 SGHRS, CDR2 YFSETQ. This CDR3 comprises 17 residues. Trimming shortened V by 3 bases and J by 0 bases, and 16 bases separated the two germline ends. The CDR3 bases are TGCGCCAGCAGCTCTTTGGCCGGCGCGGGCTCCTACAATGAGCAGTTCTTC. Residues: CASSSLAGAGSYNEQFF.

This clonotype was seen only a few times. The chain combines TRBV19 with TRBJ1-1; D remains ambiguous. Germline V gene lookup returns CDR1 LNHDA and CDR2 SQIVND (reference sequence). Trimming took 7 bases from V and 6 from J, leaving 9 bases between them. The CDR3 runs to 11 residues. This chain's CDR3 is CASNKFAEAFF. CDR3 DNA sequence: TGTGCCAGTAATAAGTTCGCTGAAGCTTTCTTT.

The rearrangement uses TRBV12-3 or TRBV12-4 and TRBJ2-5, with TRBD2 as a possible D gene (6 bases). V gave up 1 base and J gave up 5 bases, with 11 bases separating them. CDR3 length: 14 amino acids. DNA for the CDR3: TGTGCCAGCAGTTTAGACGGGGCGGGGGAGACCCAGTACTTC. It encodes CASSLDGAGETQYF.

Turning to this clonotype: The junction and the germline gene differ at one end; a read error may be behind it. The chain combines TRBV7-9 with TRBJ2-3; possibly TRBD2 for D (5 bases). The CDR3 runs 17 residues. CDR1 is SEHNR, CDR2 FQNEAQ, per germline (reference sequence). CDR3 in DNA: TGTGCCAGCAGCTTAGCGCTCGGTCTGGCTAGCACAGATGCGCAGTATTTT. Residues: CASSLALGLASTDAQYF.

There are a few counts of this clonotype. The gene calls are TRBV2 and TRBJ2-7; possibly TRBD1 or TRBD2 for D (5 bases each). CDR3 length: 12 amino acids. Germline loops: CDR1 SNHLY, CDR2 FYNNEI. The ends were cut back, 6 bases at V and 5 bases at J, with 11 bases in the middle. The CDR3 here is CASRRGADEQYF. CDR3 bases: TGTGCCAGCAGGAGGGGTGCCGACGAGCAGTACTTC.

This clonotype has more than one count but fewer than ten. DNA of the CDR3: TGTGCCAGCAGTTCTATAAGACAGGGGAGGGTCTACAATGAGCAGTTCTTC. Translating gives CASSSIRQGRVYNEQFF. The V gene is TRBV28, the J gene TRBJ2-1, with D maybe TRBD1 (8 bases). The CDR3 has 17 residues. Trimming left V 4 bases short and J 3 bases short, with 19 bases between. Per germline, CDR1 MDHEN and CDR2 SYDVKM.

There are a few counts of this clonotype. The rearrangement uses TRBV14 and TRBJ2-1; no firm D call. CDR1 and CDR2 from the germline V gene are SGHDN and FVKESK. The CDR3 extends over 13 amino acids. V was pared by 3 bases and J by 8 bases, with 11 bases between. CDR3 residues: CASSHAPFDEQFF. The CDR3 coding sequence is TGTGCCAGCAGCCATGCCCCCTTTGATGAGCAGTTCTTC.

This clonotype was seen more than once but under ten times. This chain links TRBV10-3 with TRBJ1-6, with TRBD1 identical over 10 bases. This CDR3 has 16 residues. Unmatched junction bases numbered 10, after V lost 4 bases and J lost 10 bases. CDR1 and CDR2 (germline): ENHRY, SYGVKD. The CDR3 loop reads CAISGTGQGSHSPLHF. The CDR3 DNA reads TGTGCCATCAGTGGAACGGGACAGGGGAGTCACTCACCCCTCCACTTT.

The CDR3 DNA follows: TGTGCCAGCAGCTTGGAAGTAGGGGGCCATCAGCCCCAGCATTTT. Protein: CASSLEVGGHQPQHF. The chain combines TRBV5-5 with TRBJ1-5; the match to TRBD1 covers 7 bases. This CDR3 comprises 15 residues. Trimming took 0 bases from V and 5 from J; bases not matched to a gene: 5. Germline CDR1 SGHKS, CDR2 YYEKEE (reference sequence).

This clonotype was observed a few times. The V gene is TRBV12-5, the J gene TRBJ2-2; 7 nucleotides agree with TRBD1. The germline V gene encodes CDR1 LGHNT and CDR2 FRNRAP. V shed 3 bases and J 4 bases; nucleotides not matched to a gene: 8. The CDR3 runs to 16 residues. CDR3 amino acids: CASGFWDSPFTGELFF. In nucleotides, the CDR3 is TGTGCTAGTGGTTTCTGGGACAGCCCGTTCACCGGGGAGCTGTTTTTT.

V and J are TRBV4-1 and TRBJ2-3, with 7 bases lining up with TRBD1. Per germline, CDR1 MGHRA and CDR2 YSYEKL. The trim removed 4 bases at V and 2 bases at J, leaving 6 bases unmatched. The CDR3 spans 15 residues. The CDR3 spells CASSRIRGSTDTQYF. The CDR3 nucleotides read TGCGCCAGCAGCCGAATCAGGGGGTCCACAGATACGCAGTATTTT.

This clonotype appeared many times. This chain connects TRBV7-8 to TRBJ2-4; 7 positions match TRBD1. CDR1 is SGHVS, CDR2 FQNEAQ, per germline. With 5 bases clipped from V and 11 bases from J, the junction kept 9 bases outside the gene matches. This CDR3 region has 13 residues. CDR3 nucleotide sequence: TGTGCCAGCAGCCCGAGACAGGGATTTGTTCAGTACTTC. Amino acid sequence: CASSPRQGFVQYF.

The chain is built from TRBV2 and TRBJ1-2; 8 bases map to TRBD1. Germline loops: CDR1 SNHLY, CDR2 FYNNEI. This CDR3 region has 16 residues. V lost 5 bases to trimming and J lost 5 bases; unmatched junction nucleotides: 13. The CDR3 spells CASSQGQAFLVYGYTF. In nucleotides, the CDR3 is TGTGCCAGCAGTCAGGGACAGGCCTTTTTGGTTTATGGCTACACCTTC.

This chain links TRBV10-3 with TRBJ2-2, with D possibly being TRBD1 or TRBD2 (7 bases each). Germline V CDR1 and CDR2: ENHRY, SYGVKD. The CDR3 loop spans 16 amino acids. Deletions cut 7 bases from V and 2 bases from J, with 17 bases between. CDR3 protein: CAITRRQGLNTGELFF. CDR3 nucleotides: TGTGCCATCACCCGGAGACAGGGACTAAACACCGGGGAGCTGTTTTTT.

This clonotype was detected a few times. This chain links TRBV7-9 with TRBJ2-1, with D unclear. Germline lookup yields CDR1 SEHNR and CDR2 FQNEAQ (reference sequence). Trimming removed 5 bases at V and 4 bases at J, with 12 bases between. The CDR3 spans 14 residues. The CDR3 protein is CASSISLGYNEQFF. CDR3 sequence (DNA): TGTGCCAGCAGCATCAGCCTGGGATACAATGAGCAGTTCTTC.

This clonotype was seen many times. CDR3 DNA sequence: TGTGCCAGCAACTTCGCCGGGACTAGCGGGGGGACAGGCACCGGGGAGCTGTTTTTT. Protein: CASNFAGTSGGTGTGELFF. The chain combines TRBV7-2 with TRBJ2-2; 15 nucleotides align to TRBD2. The V gene end was trimmed by 7 bases and the J gene end by 4 bases; junction bases not matched to a gene: 13. The CDR3 length is 19 residues. Germline V CDR1 and CDR2: SGHTA, FQGNSA.

Details on this clonotype: A read error may explain this, as a much larger clone is one base away. V usage is TRBV4-2 and J usage is TRBJ1-5; no clear D gene. In germline, CDR1 is LGHNA, CDR2 YNFKEQ. The CDR3 has 15 amino acids. In DNA, the CDR3 is TGTGCCAACAGCCCCCCCGGAGATAGCAATCAGCCCCAGCATTTT. It yields the protein CANSPPGDSNQPQHF.

The chain employs TRBV11-2 and TRBJ2-3; D ambiguous. V lost 5 bases, J lost 4 bases, and 7 bases lay in between. The length of the CDR3 is 12 residues. CDR1 is SGHAT and CDR2 is FQNNGV in the germline V gene. CDR3 in DNA: TGTGCCAGCAGCAACCGACCAGATACGCAGTATTTT. The encoded protein is CASSNRPDTQYF.

This clonotype was counted many times. The chain joins TRBV7-2 to TRBJ2-5, with 11 bases aligning to TRBD2. Germline lookup yields CDR1 SGHTA and CDR2 FQGNSA. The CDR3 totals 16 residues. V was pared by 2 bases and J by 1 base, with 3 bases of the junction left unmatched. As DNA, the CDR3 is TGTGCCAGCAGCTTACTAGCGGGGGGCCTCCAAGAGACCCAGTACTTC. Protein sequence: CASSLLAGGLQETQYF.

Only a few counts were recorded for this clonotype. J is TRBJ1-5 and V is TRBV10-3; D not certain. The germline gives CDR1 ENHRY, CDR2 SYGVKD. The CDR3 runs 13 residues. V lost 8 bases and J 1 base, leaving 9 bases between the germline ends. The CDR3 region has the DNA TGTGCCATCCGGGCCGTAAGCAATCAGCCCCAGCATTTT. It translates to CAIRAVSNQPQHF.

CDR3 loop: CASRAGTGYNSPLHF. As DNA, the CDR3 is TGTGCCAGCAGGGCCGGGACAGGGTATAATTCACCCCTCCACTTT. The chain couples TRBV6-6 to TRBJ1-6; 9 bases line up with TRBD1. Losses at the gene ends were 6 bases for V and 4 bases for J; bases not matched to a gene: 4. Germline loops: CDR1 MNHNY, CDR2 SVGAGI (reference sequence). This CDR3 is built from 15 residues.

This clonotype occurred a few times. This chain connects TRBV7-6 to TRBJ2-1; TRBD2 aligns across 15 bases. The V segment lost 3 bases and the J segment 6 bases; nucleotides outside the gene matches: 6. This CDR3 contains 17 residues. Germline CDR1 and CDR2: SGHVS and FNYEAQ. CDR3 in amino acids: CASSFGLAGGRSNEQFF. CDR3 DNA sequence: TGTGCCAGCAGCTTTGGACTAGCGGGGGGGCGTTCCAATGAGCAGTTCTTC.

This clonotype has only a few counts. The J gene is TRBJ1-1, the V gene TRBV5-1; D uncertain. The CDR3 has 14 amino acids. Germline assignment: CDR1 SGHRS and CDR2 YFSETQ. V was shortened by 2 bases and J by 0 bases, with 8 bases between the two germline ends. The CDR3 region is CASSFSSLNTEAFF. The CDR3 bases are TGCGCCAGCAGCTTCAGTTCCTTGAACACTGAAGCTTTCTTT.

Worth noting for this clonotype: One junction end does not reproduce the germline sequence, and a read error may be involved. The V and J genes are TRBV7-8 and TRBJ1-4; 10 bases map to TRBD1. The CDR3 consists of 15 residues. CDR1 and CDR2 from the germline V gene are SGHVS and FQNEAQ. The CDR3 region is CVSSLGGTGDEKLFF. As DNA, the CDR3 is TGTGTCAGCAGCTTAGGAGGGACAGGGGATGAAAAACTGTTTTTT.

The chain is built from TRBV6-6 and TRBJ2-3; no clear D gene. Trimming removed 0 bases from V and 4 bases from J, with 14 bases in between. The CDR3 spans 16 residues. Germline CDR1 and CDR2: MNHNY and SVGAGI (reference sequence). CDR3 DNA: TGTGCCAGCAGTTACTCGATTCCCACGGGCCCAGATACGCAGTATTTT. This sequence encodes CASSYSIPTGPDTQYF.

This clonotype appeared once. The genes are TRBV4-1 and TRBJ2-6, with unresolved D. Trimming pared 0 bases from V and 2 bases from J, leaving 8 bases between. The CDR3 sequence is 16 residues long. The germline CDR1 and CDR2 sequences are MGHRA and YSYEKL. The CDR3 region is CASSQDYVAGANVLTF. The DNA of the CDR3 is TGCGCCAGCAGCCAAGATTATGTCGCTGGGGCCAACGTCCTGACTTTC.

This clonotype was detected only a few times. This sequence joins TRBV27 and TRBJ1-2; D might be TRBD1 (5 bases). This CDR3 has 15 amino acids. Trimming took 0 bases from V and 2 from J, leaving 10 bases between them. The V gene's germline CDR1 is MNHEY and CDR2 SMNVEV (reference sequence). The CDR3 DNA is TGTGCCAGCAGTTTATCGGCAGGGTCAAACTATGGCTACACCTTC. It encodes CASSLSAGSNYGYTF.

This clonotype was detected many times. The chain couples TRBV7-6 to TRBJ1-1; perhaps TRBD1 as D (5 bases). This CDR3 contains 15 residues. The V end was cut by 5 bases, the J end by 3 bases, with 16 bases between. Germline CDR1 SGHVS, CDR2 FNYEAQ. This chain's CDR3 is CASSNGWGGDTEAFF. DNA for the CDR3: TGTGCCAGCAGCAACGGGTGGGGAGGGGACACTGAAGCTTTCTTT.

This clonotype turned up a few times. The chain couples TRBV12-3 or TRBV12-4 to TRBJ1-2; D may be TRBD1 (5 bases). The V end was cut by 7 bases, the J end by 0 bases, with 18 bases between. The CDR3 has 16 residues. The CDR3 region is CASTPRGGVANYGYTF. The CDR3 DNA sequence: TGTGCCAGCACCCCTCGGGGAGGGGTGGCTAACTATGGCTACACCTTC.